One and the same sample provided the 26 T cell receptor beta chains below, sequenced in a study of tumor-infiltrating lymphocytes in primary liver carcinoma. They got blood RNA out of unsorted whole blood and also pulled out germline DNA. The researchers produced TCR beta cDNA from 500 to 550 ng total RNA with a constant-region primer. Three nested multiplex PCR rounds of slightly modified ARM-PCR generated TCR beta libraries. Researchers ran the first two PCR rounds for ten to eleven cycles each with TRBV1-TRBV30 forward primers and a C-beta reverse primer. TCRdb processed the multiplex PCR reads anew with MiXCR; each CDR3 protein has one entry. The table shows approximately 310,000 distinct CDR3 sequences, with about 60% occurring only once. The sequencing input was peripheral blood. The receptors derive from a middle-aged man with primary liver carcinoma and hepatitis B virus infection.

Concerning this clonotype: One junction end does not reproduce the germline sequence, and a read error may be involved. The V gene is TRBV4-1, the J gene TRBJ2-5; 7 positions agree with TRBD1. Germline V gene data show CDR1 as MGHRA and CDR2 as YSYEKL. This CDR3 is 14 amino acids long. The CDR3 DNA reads TGCGCCAGCAGCCTAGATACCGAGGGGGCGACCCAATACTTC. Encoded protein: CASSLDTEGATQYF.

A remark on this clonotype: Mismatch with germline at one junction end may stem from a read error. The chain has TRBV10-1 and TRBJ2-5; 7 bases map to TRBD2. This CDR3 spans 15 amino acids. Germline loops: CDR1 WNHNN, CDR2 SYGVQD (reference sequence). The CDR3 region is CARSESAGVQETQYF. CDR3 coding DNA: TGCGCCAGAAGTGAGTCGGCGGGAGTTCAAGAGACCCAGTACTTC.

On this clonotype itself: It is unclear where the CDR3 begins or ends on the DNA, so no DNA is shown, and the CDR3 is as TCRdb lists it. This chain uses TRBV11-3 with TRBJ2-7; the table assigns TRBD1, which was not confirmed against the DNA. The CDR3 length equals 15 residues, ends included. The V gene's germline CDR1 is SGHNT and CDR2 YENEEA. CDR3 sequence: CAGNSSVGPGAEQCF.

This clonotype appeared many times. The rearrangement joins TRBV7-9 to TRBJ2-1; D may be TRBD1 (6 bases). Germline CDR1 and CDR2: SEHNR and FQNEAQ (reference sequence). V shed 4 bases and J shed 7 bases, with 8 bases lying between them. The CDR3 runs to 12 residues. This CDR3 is CASSSTGNEQFF. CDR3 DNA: TGTGCCAGCAGCTCCACAGGGAATGAGCAGTTCTTC.

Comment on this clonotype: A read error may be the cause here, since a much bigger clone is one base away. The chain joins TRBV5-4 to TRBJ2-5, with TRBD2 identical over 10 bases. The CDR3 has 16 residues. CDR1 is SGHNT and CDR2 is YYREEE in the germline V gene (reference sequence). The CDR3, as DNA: TGTACCAGCAGCTTGGAACTAGCGGGAATGGAGGAGACCCAGTACTTC. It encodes CTSSLELAGMEETQYF. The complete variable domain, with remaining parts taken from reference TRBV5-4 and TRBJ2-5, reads ETGVTQSPTHLIKTRGQQVTLRCSSQSGHNTVSWYQQALGQGPQFIFQYYREEENGRGNFPPRFSGLQFPNYSSELNVNALELDDSALYLCTSSLELAGMEETQYFGPGTRLLVL.

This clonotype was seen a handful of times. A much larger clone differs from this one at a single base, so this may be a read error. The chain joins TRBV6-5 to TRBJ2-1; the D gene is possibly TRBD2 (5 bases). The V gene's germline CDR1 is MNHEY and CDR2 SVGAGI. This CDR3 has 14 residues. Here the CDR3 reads CASRDGIAYNERFF. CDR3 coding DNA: TGTGCCAGCCGGGATGGGATAGCGTACAATGAGCGGTTCTTC.

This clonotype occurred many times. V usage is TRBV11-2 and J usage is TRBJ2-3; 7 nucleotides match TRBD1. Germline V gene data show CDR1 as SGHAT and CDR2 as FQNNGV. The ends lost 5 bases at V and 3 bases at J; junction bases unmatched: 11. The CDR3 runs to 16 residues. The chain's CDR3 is CASSGIEGAATDTQYF. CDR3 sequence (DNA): TGTGCCAGCAGCGGAATAGAGGGGGCTGCGACAGATACGCAGTATTTT.

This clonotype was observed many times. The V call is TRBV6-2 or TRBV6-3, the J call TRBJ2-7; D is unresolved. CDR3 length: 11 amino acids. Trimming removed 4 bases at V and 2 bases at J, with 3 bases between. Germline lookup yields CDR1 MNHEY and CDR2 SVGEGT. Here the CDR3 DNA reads TGTGCCAGCAGTTTTGCCTACGAGCAGTACTTC. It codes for CASSFAYEQYF.

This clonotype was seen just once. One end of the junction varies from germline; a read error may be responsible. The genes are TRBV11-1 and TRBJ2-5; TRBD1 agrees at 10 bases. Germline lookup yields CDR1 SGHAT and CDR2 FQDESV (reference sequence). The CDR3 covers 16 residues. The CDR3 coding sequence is TGTGCCAGCAGCCTCACCGGGACAGGGGATTCAGAGACGCAGTACTTC. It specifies CASSLTGTGDSETQYF.

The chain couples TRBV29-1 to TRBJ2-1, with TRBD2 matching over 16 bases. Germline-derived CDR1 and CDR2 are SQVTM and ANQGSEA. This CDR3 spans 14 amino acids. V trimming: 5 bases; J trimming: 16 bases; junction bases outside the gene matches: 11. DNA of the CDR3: TGCAGCGTTCCCGGGACTAGCGGGAGGGGCGCGCGATTCTTC. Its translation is CSVPGTSGRGARFF.

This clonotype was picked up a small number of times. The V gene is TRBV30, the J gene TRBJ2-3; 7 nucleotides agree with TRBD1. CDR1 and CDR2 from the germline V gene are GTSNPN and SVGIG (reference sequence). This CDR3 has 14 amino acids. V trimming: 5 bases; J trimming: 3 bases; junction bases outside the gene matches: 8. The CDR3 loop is CAWAYYRGTDTQYF. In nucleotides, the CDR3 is TGTGCCTGGGCGTATTACAGGGGAACAGATACGCAGTATTTT.

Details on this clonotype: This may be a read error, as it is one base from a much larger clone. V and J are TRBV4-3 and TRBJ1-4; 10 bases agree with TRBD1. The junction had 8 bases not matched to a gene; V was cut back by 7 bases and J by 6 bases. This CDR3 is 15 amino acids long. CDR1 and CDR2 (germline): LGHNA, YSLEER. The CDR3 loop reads CASNLRGTGDEKLFF. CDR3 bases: TGCGCCAGCAACCTAAGAGGGACAGGGGATGAAAAACTGTTTTTT.

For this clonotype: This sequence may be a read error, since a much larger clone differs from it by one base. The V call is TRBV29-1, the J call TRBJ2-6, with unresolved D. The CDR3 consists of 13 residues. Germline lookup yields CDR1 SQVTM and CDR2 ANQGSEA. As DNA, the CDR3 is TGCAGCGTTTCAGGCTCTGGGACCAACGTCCTGACTTTC. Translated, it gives CSVSGSGTNVLTF.

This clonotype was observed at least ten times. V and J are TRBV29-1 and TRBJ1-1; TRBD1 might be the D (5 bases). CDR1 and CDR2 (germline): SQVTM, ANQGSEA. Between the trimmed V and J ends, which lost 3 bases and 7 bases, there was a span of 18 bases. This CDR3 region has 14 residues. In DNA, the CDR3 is TGCAGCGTTGATTGGAGGCGGGGACGGGATGAAGCTTTCTTT. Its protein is CSVDWRRGRDEAFF. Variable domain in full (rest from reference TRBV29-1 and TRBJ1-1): SAVISQKPSRDICQRGTSLTIQCQVDSQVTMMFWYRQQPGQSLTLIATANQGSEATYESGFVIDKFPISRPNLTFSTLTVSNMSPEDSSIYLCSVDWRRGRDEAFFGQGTRLTVV.

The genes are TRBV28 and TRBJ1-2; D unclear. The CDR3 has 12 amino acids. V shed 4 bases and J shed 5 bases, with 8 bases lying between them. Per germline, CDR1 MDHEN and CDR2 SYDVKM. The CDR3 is CASSSTVYGYTF. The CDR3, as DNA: TGTGCCAGCAGTTCCACGGTTTATGGCTACACCTTC.

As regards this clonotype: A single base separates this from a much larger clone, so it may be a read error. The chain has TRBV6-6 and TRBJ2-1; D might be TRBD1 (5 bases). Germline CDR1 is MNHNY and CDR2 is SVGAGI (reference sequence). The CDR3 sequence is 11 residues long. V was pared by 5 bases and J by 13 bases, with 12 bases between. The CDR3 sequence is CASSHDSGQFF. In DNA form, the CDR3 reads TGTGCCAGCAGTCACGACAGTGGCCAGTTCTTC.

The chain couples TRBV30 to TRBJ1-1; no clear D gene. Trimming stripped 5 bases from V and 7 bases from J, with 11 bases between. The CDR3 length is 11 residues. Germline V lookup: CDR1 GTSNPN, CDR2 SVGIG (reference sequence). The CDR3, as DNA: TGTGCCTGGCGCCGTAGGGATGAAGCTTTCTTT. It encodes CAWRRRDEAFF.

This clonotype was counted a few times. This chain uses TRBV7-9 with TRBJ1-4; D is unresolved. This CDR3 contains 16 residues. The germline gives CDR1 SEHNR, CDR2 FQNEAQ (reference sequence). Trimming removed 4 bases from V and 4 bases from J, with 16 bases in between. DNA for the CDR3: TGTGCCAGCAGCTCGAGAGGTGGCGGGAGTAATGAAAAACTGTTTTTT. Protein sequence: CASSSRGGGSNEKLFF.

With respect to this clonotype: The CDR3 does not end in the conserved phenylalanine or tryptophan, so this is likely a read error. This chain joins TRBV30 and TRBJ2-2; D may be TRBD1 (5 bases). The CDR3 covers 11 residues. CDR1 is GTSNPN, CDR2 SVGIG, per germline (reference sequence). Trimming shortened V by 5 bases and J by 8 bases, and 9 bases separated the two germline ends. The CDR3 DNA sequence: TGTGCCTGGTCTGGGGCGGGGGAGCTGTTTTAT. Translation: CAWSGAGELFY.

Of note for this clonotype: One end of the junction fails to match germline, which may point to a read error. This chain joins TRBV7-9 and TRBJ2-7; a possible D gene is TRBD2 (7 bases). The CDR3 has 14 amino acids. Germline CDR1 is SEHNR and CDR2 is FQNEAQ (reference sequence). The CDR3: CVSSWEGDLSEQYF. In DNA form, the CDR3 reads TGTGTCAGCAGCTGGGAGGGGGACCTGAGCGAGCAGTACTTC.

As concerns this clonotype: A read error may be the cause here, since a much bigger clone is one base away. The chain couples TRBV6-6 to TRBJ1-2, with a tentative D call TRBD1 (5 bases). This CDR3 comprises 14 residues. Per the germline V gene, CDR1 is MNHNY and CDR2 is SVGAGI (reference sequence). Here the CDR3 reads CASSSLWGNYGHTF. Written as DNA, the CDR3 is TGTGCCAGCAGTTCGCTGTGGGGCAACTATGGCCACACCTTC.

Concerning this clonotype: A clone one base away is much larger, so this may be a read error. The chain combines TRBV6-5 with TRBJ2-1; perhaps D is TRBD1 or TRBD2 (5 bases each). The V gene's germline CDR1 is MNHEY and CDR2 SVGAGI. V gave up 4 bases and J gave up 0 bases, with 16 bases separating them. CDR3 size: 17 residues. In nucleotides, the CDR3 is TGTGCCAGCAGTTTCTCGAGAGGGGCAAGCTCCTACAATGAGCAGTTCTTC. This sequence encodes CASSFSRGASSYNEQFF.

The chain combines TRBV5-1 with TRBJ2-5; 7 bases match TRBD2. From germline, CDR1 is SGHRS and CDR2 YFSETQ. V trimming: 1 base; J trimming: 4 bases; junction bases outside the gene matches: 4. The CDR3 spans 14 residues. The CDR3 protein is CASSLSSGPETQYF. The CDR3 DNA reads TGCGCCAGCAGCTTGTCTAGCGGCCCAGAGACCCAGTACTTC.

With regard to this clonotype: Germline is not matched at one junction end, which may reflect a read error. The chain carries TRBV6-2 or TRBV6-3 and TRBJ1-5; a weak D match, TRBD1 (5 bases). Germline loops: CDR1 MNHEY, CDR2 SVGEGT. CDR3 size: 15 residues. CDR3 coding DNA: TGTGCCAGCTGTCAATCCAGGGTCCGCAATCAGCCCCAGCGTTTT. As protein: CASCQSRVRNQPQRF.

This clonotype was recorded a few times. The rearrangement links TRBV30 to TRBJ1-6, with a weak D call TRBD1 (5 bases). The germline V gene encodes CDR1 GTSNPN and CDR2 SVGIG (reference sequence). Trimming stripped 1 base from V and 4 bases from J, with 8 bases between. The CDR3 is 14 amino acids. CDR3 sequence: CAWSGQTYNSPLHF. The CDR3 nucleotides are TGTGCCTGGAGTGGACAGACTTATAATTCACCCCTCCACTTT.

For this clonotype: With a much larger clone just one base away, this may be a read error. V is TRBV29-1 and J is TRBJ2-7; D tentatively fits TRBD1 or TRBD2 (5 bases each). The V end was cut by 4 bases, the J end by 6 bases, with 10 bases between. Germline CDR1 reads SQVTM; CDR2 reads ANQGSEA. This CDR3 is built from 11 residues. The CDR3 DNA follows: TGCAGCGTTGTCAGGGAGTGCGAGCAGTACTTC. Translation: CSVVRECEQYF.